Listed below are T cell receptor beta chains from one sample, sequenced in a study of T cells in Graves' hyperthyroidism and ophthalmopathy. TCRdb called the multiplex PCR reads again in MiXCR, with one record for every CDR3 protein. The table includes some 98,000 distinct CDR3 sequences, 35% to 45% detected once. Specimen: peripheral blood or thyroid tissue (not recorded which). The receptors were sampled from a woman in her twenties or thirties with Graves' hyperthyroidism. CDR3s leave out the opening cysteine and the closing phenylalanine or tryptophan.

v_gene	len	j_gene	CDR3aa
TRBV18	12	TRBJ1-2	ASSQARGAYGYT
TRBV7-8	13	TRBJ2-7	ASSPRNLRGIEQY
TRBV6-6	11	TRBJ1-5	ASSYGRDQPQH
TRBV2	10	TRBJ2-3	ASSETANTQY
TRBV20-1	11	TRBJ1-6	SARGGGNSPLH
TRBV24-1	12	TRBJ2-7	ATSDTSGTREQY
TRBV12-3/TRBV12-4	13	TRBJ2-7	ASSAGTGGAYEQY
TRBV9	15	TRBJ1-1	ASSAMGGPTYGTEAF
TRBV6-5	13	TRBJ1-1	ASSFHTGGGTEAF
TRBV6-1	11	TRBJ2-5	ASGQGAEETQY
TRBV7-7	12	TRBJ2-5	ASSPDWGRETQY
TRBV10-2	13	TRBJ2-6	ASTQFGSGANVLT
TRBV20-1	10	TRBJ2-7	SAPRVRDEQY
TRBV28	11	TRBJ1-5	ASSWQRKGPQH
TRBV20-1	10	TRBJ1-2	SARVSGYGYT
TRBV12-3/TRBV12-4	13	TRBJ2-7	ASSSSDRGIYEQY
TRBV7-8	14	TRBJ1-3	ASSQEQHNYGYTIY
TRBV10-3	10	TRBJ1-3	ATAGSGNTIC
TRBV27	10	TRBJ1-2	ASSLDRIAYT
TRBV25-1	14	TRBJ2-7	ASSDVGTGPSDEQY
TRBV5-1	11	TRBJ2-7	ASSRDGGYEQY
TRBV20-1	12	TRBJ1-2	SARVRTYGYGYT
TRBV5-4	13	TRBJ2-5	ASSLAFGIKETQY
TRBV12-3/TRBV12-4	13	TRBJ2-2	ASSSLDRGSGELF
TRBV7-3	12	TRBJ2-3	ASSLGLEVDTQY
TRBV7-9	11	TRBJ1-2	ATRPGPNYGYT
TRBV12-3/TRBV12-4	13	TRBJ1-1	ASSWPGQGESEAF
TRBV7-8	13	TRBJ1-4	VSSLGTAADEKLF
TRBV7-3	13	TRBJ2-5	ASSPPGGSAETQY
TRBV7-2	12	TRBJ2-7	ASRLGLATHEQY
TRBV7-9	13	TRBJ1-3	ASSLGAESGNTIY
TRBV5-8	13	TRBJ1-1	ASSSGTDGNTEAF
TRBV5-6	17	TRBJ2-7	ASSLKRRTSGFRSYEQY
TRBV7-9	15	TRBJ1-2	ASSLAAADYTNYGYT
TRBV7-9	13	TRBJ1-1	ASSWPGVKDTEAF
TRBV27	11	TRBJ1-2	ASSANRVYGYT
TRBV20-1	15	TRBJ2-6	SATFDRGTSGANVLT
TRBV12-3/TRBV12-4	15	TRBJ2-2	ASRPQRASGYTGELF
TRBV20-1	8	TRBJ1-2	SAARDGYT
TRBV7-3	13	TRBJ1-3	ASSPGSPSGNTIY
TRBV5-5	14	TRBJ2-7	ASSPGPSTGTYEQY
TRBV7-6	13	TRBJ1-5	ASSLVMGGNQPQH
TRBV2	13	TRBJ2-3	ASSLARAATDTQY
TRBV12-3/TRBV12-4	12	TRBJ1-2	ASSGRTGGEGYT
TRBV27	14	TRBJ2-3	ASSSPGREAVDTQY
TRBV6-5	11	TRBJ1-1	ASSSFMNTEAF
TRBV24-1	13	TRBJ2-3	ATSDLLRGTDTQY
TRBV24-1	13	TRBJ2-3	ATSSVTSGTDTQY
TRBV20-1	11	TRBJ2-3	SVPGMGTDTQY
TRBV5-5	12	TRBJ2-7	ASSLGVGALEQY
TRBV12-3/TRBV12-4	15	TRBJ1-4	ASSPSMGTSTNEKLF
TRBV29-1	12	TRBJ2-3	SVADRPFTDTQY
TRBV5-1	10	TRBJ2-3	ASSTGTDTQY
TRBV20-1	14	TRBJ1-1	SASPGTGARSEKAF
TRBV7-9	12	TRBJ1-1	ASRKTGTLAEAF